This T cell receptor (beta chain) derives from a study of T cells in Graves' hyperthyroidism and ophthalmopathy. This clonotype was observed at least ten times. Germline assignment: CDR1 MNHEY and CDR2 SMNVEV (reference sequence). Trimming left V 4 bases short and J 4 bases short, with 13 bases between. There are 14 residues in the CDR3. TCR beta CDR3 region amplification was performed from RNA transcripts. Using the HTBI primer set, a first-round RT-PCR was run on the TCR CDR3. TCRdb fed the multiplex PCR reads into MiXCR, producing one record per CDR3 protein. The repertoire includes 350,000 or so distinct CDR3 sequences, approximately 18% of them detected once, and approximately 49% sits in the top ten.

The source material was blood. The receptor's source is a woman aged 45-65 years with Graves' hyperthyroidism. The chain recombines TRBV27 with TRBJ2-5; D possibly corresponds to TRBD2 (7 bases). CDR3 in amino acids: CASSWGGGPETQYF. The CDR3 DNA follows: TGTGCCAGCAGTTGGGGGGGGGGCCCAGAGACCCAGTACTTC.